Listed below are T cell receptor beta chains from one sample, sequenced in a study of T cells in Graves' hyperthyroidism and ophthalmopathy. MiXCR, run by TCRdb on the multiplex PCR reads, gives a single entry per CDR3 protein. The repertoire holds 330,000 or so distinct CDR3 sequences, about 19% seen once, with about 35% in the top ten. The sample taken for sequencing was blood. These receptors came from a man aged 50 to 59 with Graves' ophthalmopathy. The CDR3 runs from the conserved cysteine through the conserved F or W. The D gene is left open where the match is weak. Some rows have no size entry. The others give once, few or many, or a class for an expanded clone.

V gene: TRBV20-1
D gene: -
clone size: few
J gene: TRBJ1-1
CDR3 DNA: TGCAGTGCTAGTCGGCAGAACACTGAAGCTTTCTTT
CDR3 protein: CSASRQNTEAFF

V gene: TRBV2
D gene: -
clone size: many
J gene: TRBJ2-7
CDR3 DNA: TGTGCCAGCAGTGAAGGTGGCAGGGTGTCCTACGAGCAGTACTTC
CDR3 protein: CASSEGGRVSYEQYF

V gene: TRBV7-3
D gene: -
clone size: few
J gene: TRBJ1-5
CDR3 DNA: TGTGCCAGCGGATACCGGAACCCTCGGTATTTTGCCCAGCATTTT
CDR3 protein: CASGYRNPRYFAQHF

V gene: TRBV28
D gene: -
clone size: few
J gene: TRBJ2-5
CDR3 DNA: TGTGCCAGTGCTTTGGAGACCCAGTACTTC
CDR3 protein: CASALETQYF

V gene: TRBV7-9
D gene: -
clone size: -
J gene: TRBJ2-7
CDR3 DNA: TGTGCCAGCAGCCCCTCGGGGCGAGTAGGCTCCTACGAGCAGTACTTC
CDR3 protein: CASSPSGRVGSYEQYF

V gene: TRBV6-5
D gene: -
clone size: -
J gene: TRBJ2-5
CDR3 DNA: TGTGCCAGCAGTTACTCGAAGGAACCTAAGACCCAGTACTTC
CDR3 protein: CASSYSKEPKTQYF

V gene: TRBV30
D gene: TRBD2
clone size: -
J gene: TRBJ2-7
CDR3 DNA: TGTGCGTATCAATCAAGGGACTATCACGAGCAGTACTTC
CDR3 protein: CAYQSRDYHEQYF

V gene: TRBV4-1
D gene: TRBD2
clone size: many
J gene: TRBJ2-5
CDR3 DNA: TGCGCCAGCAGCCCCACTAGCGGGAGCTTTCATGAGACCCAGTACTTC
CDR3 protein: CASSPTSGSFHETQYF

V gene: TRBV10-2
D gene: TRBD2
clone size: -
J gene: TRBJ2-7
CDR3 DNA: TGCGCCAGCAGGAAGATCTCGACTAGCGGGATATCCTACGAGCAGTACTTC
CDR3 protein: CASRKISTSGISYEQYF

V gene: TRBV20-1
D gene: -
clone size: -
J gene: TRBJ2-5
CDR3 DNA: TGCAGTGCTAGAATGGGGGCTGAGACCCAGTACTTC
CDR3 protein: CSARMGAETQYF

V gene: TRBV29-1
D gene: TRBD1
clone size: -
J gene: TRBJ1-4
CDR3 DNA: TGCAGCGTCTCCAGAGTCCCTTCGACAGGGGGCTCTGAAAAACTGTTTTTT
CDR3 protein: CSVSRVPSTGGSEKLFF

V gene: TRBV7-9
D gene: -
clone size: -
J gene: TRBJ1-4
CDR3 DNA: TGTGCCAGCAGCCTGTACAGGGCGCAGGTCGAAAAACTGTTTTTT
CDR3 protein: CASSLYRAQVEKLFF

V gene: TRBV5-1
D gene: -
clone size: -
J gene: TRBJ2-3
CDR3 DNA: TGCGCCAGCAATGACGGGATGGGAGATTCGCAGTATTTT
CDR3 protein: CASNDGMGDSQYF

V gene: TRBV24-1
D gene: -
clone size: -
J gene: TRBJ1-2
CDR3 DNA: TGTGCCACCAGTGATAAGAGGGGAAAGGGATATGGCTACACCTTC
CDR3 protein: CATSDKRGKGYGYTF

V gene: TRBV12-3/TRBV12-4
D gene: TRBD1
clone size: many
J gene: TRBJ1-6
CDR3 DNA: TGTGCCAGCAAGTTGACAGGGGATTTTTCACCCCTCCACTTT
CDR3 protein: CASKLTGDFSPLHF

V gene: TRBV5-1
D gene: TRBD1
clone size: many
J gene: TRBJ2-1
CDR3 DNA: TGCGCCAGCAGCGCCCGCCCGGACAGGGGATACAATGAGCAGTTCTTC
CDR3 protein: CASSARPDRGYNEQFF

V gene: TRBV30
D gene: -
clone size: few
J gene: TRBJ2-7
CDR3 DNA: TGTGCCTGGAGTCGGGGGGCGGGCTACGAGCAGTACTTC
CDR3 protein: CAWSRGAGYEQYF

V gene: TRBV7-8
D gene: -
clone size: many
J gene: TRBJ1-6
CDR3 DNA: TGTGCCAGCAGCTTAAGTGTGGGATTCGGTTCACCCCTCCACTTT
CDR3 protein: CASSLSVGFGSPLHF

V gene: TRBV2
D gene: -
clone size: many
J gene: TRBJ2-7
CDR3 DNA: TGTGCCAGCAGCTCCCGCGGTTTATTCGGGGAGCAGTACTTC
CDR3 protein: CASSSRGLFGEQYF

V gene: TRBV28
D gene: TRBD1
clone size: many
J gene: TRBJ2-7
CDR3 DNA: TGTGCCAGCAGTCCCGGGACAGGTACCTACGAGCAGTACTTC
CDR3 protein: CASSPGTGTYEQYF

V gene: TRBV28
D gene: -
clone size: -
J gene: TRBJ2-7
CDR3 DNA: TGTGCCAGTCCCCCGAGCCTACTCTACCTAATCGACGAGCAGTACTTC
CDR3 protein: CASPPSLLYLIDEQYF

V gene: TRBV28
D gene: -
clone size: many
J gene: TRBJ1-2
CDR3 DNA: TGTGCCAGCAGTACCTTACGTGCGGAGGGCTACACCTTC
CDR3 protein: CASSTLRAEGYTF

V gene: TRBV12-5
D gene: TRBD2
clone size: many
J gene: TRBJ2-4
CDR3 DNA: TGTGCTAGTGTCCTGGGACTAGCGGGAGGGCCAAGGAACATTCAGTACTTC
CDR3 protein: CASVLGLAGGPRNIQYF

V gene: TRBV28
D gene: TRBD2
clone size: many
J gene: TRBJ2-3
CDR3 DNA: TGTGCCAGCAGTTCGATACCAGCGGGAGGGCCCACAGATACGCAGTATTTT
CDR3 protein: CASSSIPAGGPTDTQYF

V gene: TRBV20-1
D gene: TRBD2
clone size: -
J gene: TRBJ2-1
CDR3 DNA: TGCAGTGCTAGAGGACTAGCGGGACGAAATGAGCAGTTCTTC
CDR3 protein: CSARGLAGRNEQFF

V gene: TRBV5-5
D gene: -
clone size: -
J gene: TRBJ2-3
CDR3 DNA: TGTGCCAGCAGCACGGGACCAGTAGTTCCAGATACGCAGTATTTT
CDR3 protein: CASSTGPVVPDTQYF

V gene: TRBV20-1
D gene: TRBD2
clone size: once
J gene: TRBJ2-3
CDR3 DNA: TGCAGTGCCCCTCCAAGGCGGGAGAGCACAGATACGCAGTATTTT
CDR3 protein: CSAPPRRESTDTQYF

V gene: TRBV11-1
D gene: -
clone size: many
J gene: TRBJ1-2
CDR3 DNA: TGTGCCAGCAGCCCCAACCCTCGGGGTTATGGCTACACCTTC
CDR3 protein: CASSPNPRGYGYTF

V gene: TRBV7-2
D gene: TRBD2
clone size: many
J gene: TRBJ2-7
CDR3 DNA: TGTGCCAGCAGCTTAGTAGGGCTAGCGGACGAGCAGTACTTC
CDR3 protein: CASSLVGLADEQYF

V gene: TRBV7-9
D gene: -
clone size: -
J gene: TRBJ1-1
CDR3 DNA: TGTGCCAGCAGCCCCCAGACCAGCGCTGAAGCTTTCTTT
CDR3 protein: CASSPQTSAEAFF

V gene: TRBV27
D gene: TRBD1
clone size: many
J gene: TRBJ2-7
CDR3 DNA: TGTGCCAGCAGTTTATTTTTGGGACAGGCCTACGAGCAGTACTTC
CDR3 protein: CASSLFLGQAYEQYF

V gene: TRBV4-1
D gene: -
clone size: many
J gene: TRBJ2-7
CDR3 DNA: TGCGCCAGCAGCCAAGTAGAAGGGGCACCCTACGAGCAGTACTTC
CDR3 protein: CASSQVEGAPYEQYF

V gene: TRBV28
D gene: TRBD2
clone size: many
J gene: TRBJ2-1
CDR3 DNA: TGTGCCAGCAGTCTCGTGGGACTAGCGGGACCCAACAATGAGCAGTTCTTC
CDR3 protein: CASSLVGLAGPNNEQFF

V gene: TRBV7-2
D gene: TRBD1
clone size: -
J gene: TRBJ2-5
CDR3 DNA: TGTGCCAGCAGCTTCATCCGGACAGGGGTCGAGACCCAGTACTTC
CDR3 protein: CASSFIRTGVETQYF

V gene: TRBV20-1
D gene: TRBD2
clone size: few
J gene: TRBJ2-1
CDR3 DNA: TGCAGTTTCCCAAGCGGGAGTTACAATGAGCAGTTCTTC
CDR3 protein: CSFPSGSYNEQFF

V gene: TRBV12-3/TRBV12-4
D gene: TRBD1
clone size: -
J gene: TRBJ1-2
CDR3 DNA: TGTGCCAGCAGTTCCTGGGACAGCCACTATGGCTACACCTTC
CDR3 protein: CASSSWDSHYGYTF

V gene: TRBV10-1
D gene: -
clone size: few
J gene: TRBJ1-1
CDR3 DNA: TGCGCCAGCAGTAAAGCCCCAGGGGCAGGTGAAGCTTTCTTT
CDR3 protein: CASSKAPGAGEAFF

V gene: TRBV28
D gene: -
clone size: -
J gene: TRBJ2-5
CDR3 DNA: TGTGCCAGCAGTCACCTCCTTCGGGGCTCGGAGACCCAGTACTTC
CDR3 protein: CASSHLLRGSETQYF

V gene: TRBV2
D gene: -
clone size: many
J gene: TRBJ1-5
CDR3 DNA: TGTGCCAGCAGTGCACGTAATCGGATCAGCAATCAGCCCCAGCATTTT
CDR3 protein: CASSARNRISNQPQHF

V gene: TRBV5-1
D gene: TRBD2
clone size: few
J gene: TRBJ2-1
CDR3 DNA: TGCGCCAGCAGCTTGGTCGCGGGAGGGCCCCATGAGCAGTTCTTC
CDR3 protein: CASSLVAGGPHEQFF

V gene: TRBV5-1
D gene: TRBD2
clone size: many
J gene: TRBJ2-7
CDR3 DNA: TGCGCCAGCAGCTGGGAGCGGGAGGGGTACGAGCAGTACTTC
CDR3 protein: CASSWEREGYEQYF

V gene: TRBV18
D gene: TRBD1
clone size: many
J gene: TRBJ2-7
CDR3 DNA: TGTGCCAGCTCACCCCTGGGGACAGGGATTACCTACGAGCAGTACTTC
CDR3 protein: CASSPLGTGITYEQYF

V gene: TRBV19
D gene: TRBD2
clone size: few
J gene: TRBJ2-7
CDR3 DNA: TGTGCCAGTAGTCGACGCGGTAGCGGGTCCTACGAGCAGTACTTC
CDR3 protein: CASSRRGSGSYEQYF

V gene: TRBV29-1
D gene: -
clone size: -
J gene: TRBJ2-7
CDR3 DNA: TGCAGCGTTGAACGTAAAGGGACCTACGAGCAGTACTTC
CDR3 protein: CSVERKGTYEQYF

V gene: TRBV20-1
D gene: TRBD2
clone size: many
J gene: TRBJ2-2
CDR3 DNA: TGCAGTGCTAGACTTCCGAGCGGGACTCTAAGGCGGGACGGGGAGCTGTTTTTT
CDR3 protein: CSARLPSGTLRRDGELFF

V gene: TRBV13
D gene: TRBD2
clone size: -
J gene: TRBJ2-1
CDR3 DNA: TGTGCCAGCAGCTTAGGTATCCCAGGGGAGCGGGAGACCCACAATGAGCAGTTCTTC
CDR3 protein: CASSLGIPGERETHNEQFF

V gene: TRBV15
D gene: TRBD2
clone size: -
J gene: TRBJ2-7
CDR3 DNA: TGTGCCACCAGCAGAGATTGGTCGGTAGCTACAGCGGGAACAGACTCCTACGAGCAGTACTTC
CDR3 protein: CATSRDWSVATAGTDSYEQYF

V gene: TRBV6-1
D gene: TRBD1
clone size: -
J gene: TRBJ1-4
CDR3 DNA: TGTGCCAGCAGTCGTGGACAGGGGGCTAATGAAAAACTGTTTTTT
CDR3 protein: CASSRGQGANEKLFF

V gene: TRBV3-1
D gene: -
clone size: many
J gene: TRBJ2-7
CDR3 DNA: TGTGCCAGCAGCCAAGAGGCCCTCCTCTACGAGCAGTACTTC
CDR3 protein: CASSQEALLYEQYF

V gene: TRBV11-2
D gene: TRBD2
clone size: few
J gene: TRBJ2-2
CDR3 DNA: TGTGCCAGCAGTTTATGGGTAGCGGGAGCCTCCGGGGAGCTGTTTTTT
CDR3 protein: CASSLWVAGASGELFF

V gene: TRBV28
D gene: -
clone size: few
J gene: TRBJ2-6
CDR3 DNA: TGTGCCAGCACCTACGTCGGGGCCAACGTCCTGACTTTC
CDR3 protein: CASTYVGANVLTF

V gene: TRBV7-2
D gene: -
clone size: many
J gene: TRBJ2-3
CDR3 DNA: TGTGCCAGCAGCTCGACTCCGGGTACGCAGTATTTT
CDR3 protein: CASSSTPGTQYF